One and the same sample provided the 7 T cell receptor beta chains below, sequenced in a study of human T cells and chemical hapten exposure. TCRdb reanalysed the RACE reads using MiXCR and keeps one entry per CDR3 protein. The top ten clones hold over 7% of a sample with about 350,000 distinct CDR3 sequences, approximately 5% of them seen once. Time point noted: pre-sensitization, week 0. Sample treatment: therapeutic diphenylcyclopropenone sensitization with weekly scalp DPC. Here the sequenced sample was whole blood, taken in connection with sensitization to the hapten diphenylcyclopropenone (DPC). The receptors stem from a young woman with alopecia areata. Some clones in this sample may be carry-over from other donors' samples.

This chain connects TRBV6-1 to TRBJ2-5, with D perhaps being TRBD1 or TRBD2 (6 bases each). Germline lookup yields CDR1 MNHNS and CDR2 SASEGT. This CDR3 contains 17 residues. V was cut by 1 base and J by 0 bases, with 15 bases left in between. The CDR3 sequence: CASSEVRGHLYQETQYF. The CDR3 region has the DNA TGTGCCAGCAGTGAAGTGCGGGGACACCTGTACCAAGAGACCCAGTACTTC.

This clonotype was recorded a few times. The chain combines TRBV7-9 with TRBJ2-7; D call uncertain. Trimming removed 5 bases at V and 4 bases at J, with 9 bases between. The CDR3 runs to 12 residues. Germline values: CDR1 SEHNR, CDR2 FQNEAQ (reference sequence). CDR3 DNA sequence: TGTGCCAGCAGCCCCACCATATACGAGCAGTACTTC. It yields the protein CASSPTIYEQYF.

A few counts support this clonotype. The V gene is TRBV6-1, the J gene TRBJ2-1; TRBD2 aligns across 14 bases. The CDR3 runs 15 residues. The V gene end was trimmed by 4 bases and the J gene end by 7 bases; junction bases not matched to a gene: 3. In germline, CDR1 is MNHNS, CDR2 SASEGT. This CDR3 reads CASSVTSGGANEQFF. In nucleotides, the CDR3 is TGTGCCAGCAGTGTGACTAGCGGGGGGGCTAATGAGCAGTTCTTC.

The chain links TRBV7-9 to TRBJ2-6; D is ambiguous. The CDR3 loop spans 16 amino acids. The germline V gene has CDR1 SEHNR and CDR2 FQNEAQ (reference sequence). Trimming removed 1 base at V and 3 bases at J, with 10 bases between. The CDR3 loop reads CASSLGRTDGANVLTF. Here the CDR3 DNA reads TGTGCCAGCAGCTTAGGGCGAACAGATGGGGCCAACGTCCTGACTTTC.

The chain links TRBV27 to TRBJ1-4, with 7 bases fitting TRBD1. The CDR3 contains 16 residues. Germline V gene lookup returns CDR1 MNHEY and CDR2 SMNVEV (reference sequence). The J segment lost 0 bases and the V segment lost 3 bases, leaving 4 bases of the junction unmatched. CDR3 nucleotides: TGTGCCAGCAGTTTCCAGGGGGTTGCAACTAATGAAAAACTGTTTTTT. Amino acid sequence: CASSFQGVATNEKLFF. The full variable domain, completed using reference TRBV27 and TRBJ1-4, is EAQVTQNPRYLITVTGKKLTVTCSQNMNHEYMSWYRQDPGLGLRQIYYSMNVEVTDKGDVPEGYKVSRKEKRNFPLILESPSPNQTSLYFCASSFQGVATNEKLFFGSGTQLSVL.

The chain carries TRBV19 and TRBJ1-5, with 9 bases identical to TRBD1. Germline loops: CDR1 LNHDA, CDR2 SQIVND (reference sequence). V gave up 6 bases and J gave up 5 bases; unmatched junction bases: 5. This CDR3 is built from 14 residues. The CDR3 sequence is CASRNTGGDQPQHF. CDR3 in DNA: TGTGCCAGTAGGAACACAGGGGGCGATCAGCCCCAGCATTTT. The full variable domain, rest sourced from reference TRBV19 and TRBJ1-5, is DGGITQSPKYLFRKEGQNVTLSCEQNLNHDAMYWYRQDPGQGLRLIYYSQIVNDFQKGDIAEGYSVSREKKESFPLTVTSAQKNPTAFYLCASRNTGGDQPQHFGDGTRLSIL.

This clonotype was detected many times. The gene calls are TRBV2 and TRBJ2-2; D ambiguous. The CDR3 length is 11 residues. From germline, CDR1 is SNHLY and CDR2 FYNNEI. Trimming left V 9 bases short and J 7 bases short, with 9 bases between. CDR3 loop: CASRIDGELFF. DNA for the CDR3: TGTGCCAGTCGGATCGACGGGGAGCTGTTTTTT.